These 29 T cell receptor beta chains came from one sample sequenced in a study of T-cell reconstitution after alpha-beta-depleted transplantation in children. It was with unique molecular identifiers that the TCRbeta library was prepared. TCRdb re-analysed the PCR reads in MiXCR, keeping a single row per CDR3 protein. This sample has 250,000 to 300,000 distinct CDR3 sequences; around a tenth occur once, and the top ten carry 20% to 25%. This material consisted of peripheral blood, taken 180 days after TCRalphabeta/CD19-depleted stem cell transplant. Source of these receptors: a male patient between 2 and 9 years old who had a stem cell transplant for chronic granulomatous disease, so the T cells may come from the graft donor.

This clonotype was observed at least ten times. The chain couples TRBV5-1 to TRBJ2-3; D gene uncertain. The V end was cut by 0 bases, the J end by 0 bases, with 8 bases between. The CDR3 consists of 15 residues. CDR1 is SGHRS, CDR2 YFSETQ, per germline. The CDR3 region is CASSLEGISTDTQYF. The CDR3 DNA follows: TGCGCCAGCAGCTTGGAGGGTATTAGCACAGATACGCAGTATTTT.

The sample holds many counts of this clonotype. This chain joins TRBV10-2 and TRBJ2-6; 9 bases are shared with TRBD2. This CDR3 has 17 residues. The germline CDR1 and CDR2 sequences are WSHSY and SAAADI. V shed 4 bases, J shed 0 bases, and the junction held 4 bases outside the gene matches. Written as DNA, the CDR3 is TGCGCCAGCAGTGGGCTAGCGGGATTCTCTGGGGCCAACGTCCTGACTTTC. This gives the protein CASSGLAGFSGANVLTF.

This clonotype was observed a handful of times. This chain links TRBV2 with TRBJ2-4, with D perhaps TRBD2 (7 bases). The CDR3 contains 20 residues. Trimming stripped 7 bases from V and 0 bases from J, with 28 bases between. Germline V gene data show CDR1 as SNHLY and CDR2 as FYNNEI. In DNA form, the CDR3 reads TGTGCCAGCACCAAAAGGGGGGGACATTCTATCTCCGGAGCCAAAAACATTCAGTACTTC. Its translation: CASTKRGGHSISGAKNIQYF.

This clonotype appeared many times. This chain connects TRBV5-4 to TRBJ2-3, with 8 positions matching TRBD1. Germline CDR1 SGHNT, CDR2 YYREEE (reference sequence). This CDR3 is built from 15 residues. Unmatched junction bases numbered 4, after V lost 4 bases and J lost 0 bases. CDR3 DNA sequence: TGTGCCAGCAGCCTACAGGGGGGTAGCACAGATACGCAGTATTTT. This sequence encodes CASSLQGGSTDTQYF. Complete variable domain (other parts from reference TRBV5-4 and TRBJ2-3): ETGVTQSPTHLIKTRGQQVTLRCSSQSGHNTVSWYQQALGQGPQFIFQYYREEENGRGNFPPRFSGLQFPNYSSELNVNALELDDSALYLCASSLQGGSTDTQYFGPGTRLTVL.

This clonotype was seen many times. V is TRBV29-1 and J is TRBJ1-5; weak D call: TRBD1 (5 bases). Germline CDR1 is SQVTM and CDR2 is ANQGSEA. Trimming took 5 bases from V and 1 from J, leaving 15 bases between them. CDR3 length equals 15 residues. The CDR3 nucleotides are TGCAGCGTTATTGTTCCAGGGACGAGCAATCAGCCCCAGCATTTT. It specifies CSVIVPGTSNQPQHF.

The chain uses TRBV2 and TRBJ2-7, with 8 bases fitting TRBD2. V gave up 6 bases and J gave up 9 bases; unmatched junction bases: 13. The CDR3 runs to 14 residues. Looked up from germline, CDR1 is SNHLY and CDR2 is FYNNEI. CDR3 protein: CASSVEKREWVQYF. The CDR3 DNA is TGTGCCAGCAGCGTTGAGAAGCGGGAGTGGGTGCAGTACTTC.

This clonotype showed up many times. The CDR3 sequence is CASSLIGAQPQHF. In DNA form, the CDR3 reads TGTGCCAGCAGCTTGATAGGGGCACAGCCCCAGCATTTT. The chain carries TRBV5-5 and TRBJ1-5; the D gene is possibly TRBD1 (5 bases). The CDR3 has 13 residues. V dropped 1 base and J dropped 7 bases, with 9 bases sitting between them. CDR1 and CDR2 (germline): SGHKS, YYEKEE (reference sequence).

Ten or more counts support this clonotype. This chain joins TRBV7-9 and TRBJ2-7; TRBD1 matches 7 bases. V trimming: 5 bases; J trimming: 2 bases; junction bases outside the gene matches: 6. The CDR3 totals 14 residues. Germline assignment: CDR1 SEHNR and CDR2 FQNEAQ (reference sequence). DNA of the CDR3: TGTGCCAGCAGCCCCCGGGACAGTACCTACGAGCAGTACTTC. Its translation: CASSPRDSTYEQYF.

Regarding this clonotype: With a much larger clone just one base away, this may be a read error. CDR3 amino acids: CVSSGTPGGVGEKLFF. CDR3 in DNA: TGTGTCAGCAGCGGAACCCCAGGGGGCGTAGGTGAAAAACTGTTTTTT. The chain employs TRBV7-2 and TRBJ1-4; 8 bases line up with TRBD1. The CDR3 covers 16 residues. From germline, CDR1 is SGHTA and CDR2 FQGNSA.

The sample holds many counts of this clonotype. This chain links TRBV13 with TRBJ2-3; 8 bases match TRBD1. V lost 4 bases, J lost 2 bases, and 5 bases stayed unmatched. The CDR3 spans 15 residues. Germline V lookup: CDR1 PRHDT, CDR2 FYEKMQ (reference sequence). Here the CDR3 reads CASSSQTGVTDTQYF. The CDR3, as DNA: TGTGCCAGCAGCTCACAGACAGGGGTCACAGATACGCAGTATTTT.

The sample holds many counts of this clonotype. The J gene is TRBJ1-5, the V gene TRBV10-3, with TRBD1 matching 8 bases. This CDR3 region has 14 residues. V lost 5 bases and J lost 4; bases outside the gene matches: 4. The germline V gene has CDR1 ENHRY and CDR2 SYGVKD. CDR3 nucleotides: TGTGCCATCAGTAAACAGGGGGAAAATCAGCCCCAGCATTTT. Protein sequence: CAISKQGENQPQHF.

The table lists this clonotype with many counts. The chain uses TRBV4-3 and TRBJ2-2; 7 positions agree with TRBD1. The CDR3 is 16 amino acids. Germline V gene lookup returns CDR1 LGHNA and CDR2 YSLEER. The V and J ends lost 3 bases and 0 bases, in that order; junction bases with no gene match: 4. This CDR3 is CASSHYRGPNTGELFF. The CDR3 DNA reads TGCGCCAGCAGCCACTACAGGGGCCCGAACACCGGGGAGCTGTTTTTT.

In this sample, this clonotype turned up many times. This CDR3 is CASSPTGYDTEAFF. The CDR3 DNA is TGTGCCAGCAGCCCTACAGGGTACGACACTGAAGCTTTCTTT. The V gene is TRBV7-6, the J gene TRBJ1-1; tentatively, D is TRBD1 (6 bases). The germline CDR1 and CDR2 sequences are SGHVS and FNYEAQ. Trimming removed 5 bases at V and 3 bases at J, with 13 bases between. The CDR3 totals 14 residues. Variable domain in full (rest from reference TRBV7-6 and TRBJ1-1): GAGVSQSPRYKVTKRGQDVALRCDPISGHVSLYWYRQALGQGPEFLTYFNYEAQQDKSGLPNDRFSAERPEGSISTLTIQRTEQRDSAMYRCASSPTGYDTEAFFGQGTRLTVV.

J is TRBJ2-7 and V is TRBV6-2 or TRBV6-3; 12 nucleotides line up with TRBD2. The germline CDR1 and CDR2 sequences are MNHEY and SVGEGT. CDR3 size: 18 residues. V gave up 4 bases and J gave up 0 bases; unmatched junction bases: 10. CDR3 region: CASSSPRTSGAHSYEQYF. The CDR3 DNA reads as TGTGCCAGCAGTTCCCCTCGGACTAGCGGGGCCCACTCCTACGAGCAGTACTTC.

This clonotype was counted many times. The genes are TRBV29-1 and TRBJ1-4; TRBD1 agrees at 9 bases. With 6 bases clipped from V and 8 bases from J, the junction kept 7 bases outside the gene matches. This CDR3 is 13 amino acids long. CDR1 is SQVTM, CDR2 ANQGSEA, per germline. The CDR3 coding sequence is TGCAGCGTAAAACAGGGGGCGGGGGAAAAACTGTTTTTT. It is translated as CSVKQGAGEKLFF.

This clonotype was counted many times. V is TRBV4-1 and J is TRBJ2-1; TRBD2 aligns across 8 bases. V trimming: 1 base; J trimming: 3 bases; junction bases outside the gene matches: 2. The CDR3 loop spans 15 amino acids. Germline CDR1 MGHRA, CDR2 YSYEKL. The CDR3 sequence is CASSQVAGGYNEQFF. DNA for the CDR3: TGCGCCAGCAGCCAAGTGGCGGGAGGCTACAATGAGCAGTTCTTC.

The V call is TRBV20-1, the J call TRBJ2-7, with a possible D match to TRBD2 (5 bases). Germline CDR1 DFQATT, CDR2 SNEGSKA (reference sequence). The CDR3 runs 17 residues. With 6 bases removed from V and 4 bases from J, the gap between germline ends came to 28 bases. CDR3 in amino acids: CSALASGEGSFLYEQYF. DNA for the CDR3: TGCAGTGCCCTTGCTTCGGGCGAGGGCTCTTTTCTGTACGAGCAGTACTTC.

This clonotype appeared a single time. The chain carries TRBV30 and TRBJ2-2, with TRBD1 as a possible D gene (5 bases). The CDR3 is 16 residues long. CDR1 is GTSNPN and CDR2 is SVGIG in the germline V gene (reference sequence). Deletions cut 5 bases from V and 1 base from J, with 17 bases between. The CDR3 nucleotides read TGTGCCTGGGATAGACAGCCTCTTTTGAACACCGGGGAGCTGTTTTTT. Its translation: CAWDRQPLLNTGELFF.

The chain uses TRBV7-9 and TRBJ2-1; TRBD2 agrees at 7 bases. Germline assignment: CDR1 SEHNR and CDR2 FQNEAQ (reference sequence). The CDR3 runs 16 residues. Trimming took 7 bases from V and 6 from J; bases not matched to a gene: 15. The CDR3 region has the DNA TGTGCCAGCACCACCTGGGGGGGGACCCGGGGCAATGAGCAGTTCTTC. Translating it yields CASTTWGGTRGNEQFF.

This clonotype has a count of ten or more. The chain couples TRBV4-2 to TRBJ2-7; D gene ambiguous. Germline V CDR1 and CDR2: LGHNA, YNFKEQ. The CDR3 is 14 residues long. Trimming cost V 4 bases and J 4 bases, with 14 bases left between them. The CDR3 sequence: CASSPEDPLYEQYF. The DNA for the CDR3 is TGTGCCAGCAGCCCAGAAGACCCACTATACGAGCAGTACTTC.

This clonotype occurred many times. V gene TRBV30 combines with J gene TRBJ2-7; TRBD1 matches 8 bases. The CDR3 consists of 14 residues. Germline V gene sequence: CDR1 GTSNPN, CDR2 SVGIG (reference sequence). V lost 2 bases to trimming and J lost 9 bases; unmatched junction nucleotides: 12. CDR3 sequence reads: CAWSPLTPGTGQYF. For the CDR3, the DNA is TGTGCCTGGAGTCCGCTGACGCCCGGGACAGGGCAGTACTTC.

At least ten counts were recorded for this clonotype. V gene TRBV4-2 combines with J gene TRBJ2-3; D may match TRBD1 or TRBD2 (5 bases each). Germline CDR1 and CDR2: LGHNA and YNFKEQ. With 4 bases removed from V and 2 bases from J, the gap between germline ends came to 13 bases. The CDR3 length is 15 residues. CDR3 region: CASSPPGPNTDTQYF. The CDR3 bases are TGTGCCAGCAGCCCACCGGGACCGAACACAGATACGCAGTATTTT.

About this clonotype itself: A read error may account for a junction end that differs from germline. The CDR3 DNA reads TGTGCCGCGGGGCAGGGGGCTTCCTACGAGCAGTGCTTC. It yields the protein CAAGQGASYEQCF. This chain joins TRBV6-1 and TRBJ2-7; 8 nucleotides match TRBD1. CDR1 is MNHNS, CDR2 SASEGT, per germline. This CDR3 comprises 13 residues.

The chain is built from TRBV2 and TRBJ2-5; perhaps D is TRBD1 or TRBD2 (5 bases each). The CDR3 spans 14 residues. Per the germline V gene, CDR1 is SNHLY and CDR2 is FYNNEI. Trimming removed 2 bases at V and 1 base at J, with 8 bases between. CDR3 in DNA: TGTGCCAGCAGTGAAACGGGGCTCCAAGAGACCCAGTACTTC. Amino acids: CASSETGLQETQYF.

This clonotype was detected many times. V gene TRBV12-3 or TRBV12-4 combines with J gene TRBJ2-7; TRBD1 aligns across 10 bases. The CDR3 is 16 amino acids. The V segment lost 5 bases and the J segment 7 bases; nucleotides outside the gene matches: 14. CDR3 loop: CASSPGTGVTILEQYF. The CDR3 DNA reads as TGTGCCAGCAGTCCGGGGACAGGGGTTACTATTTTGGAGCAGTACTTC.

This clonotype was found many times. The J gene is TRBJ2-4, the V gene TRBV15; D not resolved. The CDR3 totals 13 residues. Deletions cut 8 bases from V and 0 bases from J, with 8 bases between. Germline-derived CDR1 and CDR2 are LNHNV and YYDKDF (reference sequence). CDR3 amino acids: CATAGLAKNIQYF. The DNA of the CDR3 is TGTGCCACCGCCGGTTTAGCCAAAAACATTCAGTACTTC.

In its sample, this clonotype was seen once. A much larger clone sits a single nucleotide away, making a read error possible. The genes are TRBV15 and TRBJ2-3, with 11 bases aligning to TRBD2. This CDR3 is 15 amino acids long. Germline CDR1 and CDR2: LNHNV and YYDKDF (reference sequence). CDR3 sequence (DNA): TGTGCCACCAGCACGGGACTAGCGGACACAGGTACGCAGTATTTT. Translated, it gives CATSTGLADTGTQYF.

In its sample, this clonotype was seen many times. This chain joins TRBV30 and TRBJ1-2, with D maybe TRBD1 (5 bases). With 2 bases removed from V and 8 bases from J, the gap between germline ends came to 12 bases. This CDR3 has 12 residues. Germline V gene lookup returns CDR1 GTSNPN and CDR2 SVGIG (reference sequence). In DNA, the CDR3 is TGTGCCTGGAGTCCCGGGGGAAGCGGCTACACCTTC. Its translation is CAWSPGGSGYTF.

This clonotype was seen at least ten times. The chain uses TRBV7-2 and TRBJ2-3, with a weak D call TRBD2 (7 bases). Looked up from germline, CDR1 is SGHTA and CDR2 is FQGNSA. This CDR3 is built from 17 residues. Trimming removed 5 bases at V and 4 bases at J, with 22 bases between. DNA for the CDR3: TGTGCCAGCAGCCGCGTTCAGGTGGGGGGGCTAGCAGATACGCAGTATTTT. Translated, it gives CASSRVQVGGLADTQYF.